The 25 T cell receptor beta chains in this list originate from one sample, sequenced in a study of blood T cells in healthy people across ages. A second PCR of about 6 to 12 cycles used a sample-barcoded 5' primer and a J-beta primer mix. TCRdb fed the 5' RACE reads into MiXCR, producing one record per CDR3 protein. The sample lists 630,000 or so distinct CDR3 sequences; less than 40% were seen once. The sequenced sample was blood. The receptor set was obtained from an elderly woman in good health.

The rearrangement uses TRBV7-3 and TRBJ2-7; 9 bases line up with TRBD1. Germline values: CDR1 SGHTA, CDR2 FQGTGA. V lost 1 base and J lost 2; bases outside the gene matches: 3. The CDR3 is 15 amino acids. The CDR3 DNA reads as TGTGCCAGCAGCTTAAGGGACAGGGTACCCTACGAGCAGTACTTC. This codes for CASSLRDRVPYEQYF.

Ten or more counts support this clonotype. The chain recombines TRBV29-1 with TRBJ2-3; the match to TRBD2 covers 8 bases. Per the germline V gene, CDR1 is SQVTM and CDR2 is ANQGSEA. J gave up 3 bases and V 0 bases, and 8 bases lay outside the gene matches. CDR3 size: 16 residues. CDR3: CSVEEERGRGTDTQYF. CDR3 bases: TGCAGCGTTGAAGAAGAGCGGGGGCGGGGGACAGATACGCAGTATTTT.

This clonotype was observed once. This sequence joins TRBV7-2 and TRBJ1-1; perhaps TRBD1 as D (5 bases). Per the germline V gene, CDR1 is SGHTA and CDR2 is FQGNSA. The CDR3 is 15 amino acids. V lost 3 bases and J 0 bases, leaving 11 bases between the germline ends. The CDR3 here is CASSFRGALNTEAFF. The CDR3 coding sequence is TGTGCCAGCAGCTTTAGAGGGGCCTTGAACACTGAAGCTTTCTTT.

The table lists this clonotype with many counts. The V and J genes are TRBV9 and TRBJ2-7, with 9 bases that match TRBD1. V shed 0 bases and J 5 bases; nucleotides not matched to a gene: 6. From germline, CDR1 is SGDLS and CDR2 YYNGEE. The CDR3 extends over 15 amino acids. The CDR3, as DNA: TGTGCCAGCAGCGTAGGGGGGACAGGGCAAAACGAGCAGTACTTC. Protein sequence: CASSVGGTGQNEQYF.

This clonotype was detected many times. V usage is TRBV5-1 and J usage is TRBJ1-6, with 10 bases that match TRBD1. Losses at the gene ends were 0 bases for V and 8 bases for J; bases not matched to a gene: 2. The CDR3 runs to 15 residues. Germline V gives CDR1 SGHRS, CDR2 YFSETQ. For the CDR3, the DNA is TGCGCCAGCAGCTTGGACGGGACAGGGGATTCACCCCTCCACTTT. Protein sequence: CASSLDGTGDSPLHF.

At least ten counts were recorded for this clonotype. CDR3 region: CATTGGVKSYEQYF. DNA for the CDR3: TGTGCCACGACCGGCGGCGTTAAATCGTACGAGCAGTACTTC. J is TRBJ2-7 and V is TRBV10-3; no definite D call. Deletions cut 10 bases from V and 4 bases from J, with 20 bases between. CDR3 length: 14 residues. Germline CDR1 reads ENHRY; CDR2 reads SYGVKD.

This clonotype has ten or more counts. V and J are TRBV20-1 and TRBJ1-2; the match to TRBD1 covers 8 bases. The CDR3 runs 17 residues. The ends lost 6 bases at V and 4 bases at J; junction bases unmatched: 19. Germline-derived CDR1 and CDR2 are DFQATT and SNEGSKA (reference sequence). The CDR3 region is CSAQNPGQGVRGYGYTF. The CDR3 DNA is TGCAGTGCCCAAAATCCCGGACAGGGAGTACGCGGCTATGGCTACACCTTC.

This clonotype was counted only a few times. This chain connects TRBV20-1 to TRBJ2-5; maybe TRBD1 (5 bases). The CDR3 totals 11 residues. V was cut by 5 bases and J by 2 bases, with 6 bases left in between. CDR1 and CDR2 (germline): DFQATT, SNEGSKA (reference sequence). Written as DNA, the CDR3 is TGCAGTGCTGCAGGGCAAGAGACCCAGTACTTC. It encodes CSAAGQETQYF.

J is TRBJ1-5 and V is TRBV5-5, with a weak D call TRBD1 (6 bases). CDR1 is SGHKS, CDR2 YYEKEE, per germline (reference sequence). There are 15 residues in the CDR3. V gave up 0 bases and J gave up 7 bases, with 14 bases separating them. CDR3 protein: CASSLEAGANQPQHF. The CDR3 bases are TGTGCCAGCAGCTTGGAGGCAGGGGCTAACCAGCCCCAGCATTTT.

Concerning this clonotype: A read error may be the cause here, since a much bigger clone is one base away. The DNA for the CDR3 is TGTGCCACCAGCACCCCCGACATCCACAATGAGCAGTACTTC. It is translated as CATSTPDIHNEQYF. The J gene is TRBJ2-1, the V gene TRBV15; D gene unclear. The J call is in doubt because the DNA end fits TRBJ2-7 better. The germline gives CDR1 LNHNV, CDR2 YYDKDF (reference sequence). The CDR3 runs to 14 residues.

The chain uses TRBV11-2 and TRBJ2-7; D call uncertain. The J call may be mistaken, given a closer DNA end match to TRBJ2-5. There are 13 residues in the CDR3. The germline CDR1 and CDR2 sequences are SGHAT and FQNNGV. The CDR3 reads CASSLEWRETQYF. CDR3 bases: TGTGCCAGCAGCTTAGAGTGGAGAGAGACCCAGTACTTC.

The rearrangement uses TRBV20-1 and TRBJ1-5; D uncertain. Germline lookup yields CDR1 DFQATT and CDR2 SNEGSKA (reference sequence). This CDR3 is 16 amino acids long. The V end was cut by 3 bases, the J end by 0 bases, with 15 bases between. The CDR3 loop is CSARDEGLYSNQPQHF. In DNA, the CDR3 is TGCAGTGCTAGGGATGAAGGACTTTATAGCAATCAGCCCCAGCATTTT.

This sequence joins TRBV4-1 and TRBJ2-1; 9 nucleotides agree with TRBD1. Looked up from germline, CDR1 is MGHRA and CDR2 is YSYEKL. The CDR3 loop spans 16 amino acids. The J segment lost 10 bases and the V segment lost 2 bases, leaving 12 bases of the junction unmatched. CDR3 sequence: CASSQTFTTGGREQFF. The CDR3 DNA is TGCGCCAGCAGCCAAACATTTACCACAGGGGGCCGGGAGCAGTTCTTC.

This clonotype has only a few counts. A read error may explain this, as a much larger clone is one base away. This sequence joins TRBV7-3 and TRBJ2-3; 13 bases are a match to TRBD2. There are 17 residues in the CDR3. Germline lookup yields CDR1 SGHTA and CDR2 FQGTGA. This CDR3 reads CAGSPRGLAGSTDTQYF. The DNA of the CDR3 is TGTGCCGGCAGCCCTCGGGGACTAGCGGGGAGCACAGATACGCAGTATTTT.

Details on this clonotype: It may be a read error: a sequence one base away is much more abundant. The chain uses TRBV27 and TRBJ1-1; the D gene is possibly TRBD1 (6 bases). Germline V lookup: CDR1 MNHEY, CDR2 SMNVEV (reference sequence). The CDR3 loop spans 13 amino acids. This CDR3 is CARSGPGADEAFF. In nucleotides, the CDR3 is TGTGCCCGCAGTGGACCGGGGGCCGATGAAGCTTTCTTT.

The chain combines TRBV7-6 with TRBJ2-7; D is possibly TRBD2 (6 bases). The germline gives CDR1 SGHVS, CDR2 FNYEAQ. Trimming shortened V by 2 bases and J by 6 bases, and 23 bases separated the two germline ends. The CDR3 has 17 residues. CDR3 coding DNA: TGTGCCAGCAGCTTACTAGCTAGCCGGGAGTTGGTGGCCGAGCAGTACTTC. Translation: CASSLLASRELVAEQYF.

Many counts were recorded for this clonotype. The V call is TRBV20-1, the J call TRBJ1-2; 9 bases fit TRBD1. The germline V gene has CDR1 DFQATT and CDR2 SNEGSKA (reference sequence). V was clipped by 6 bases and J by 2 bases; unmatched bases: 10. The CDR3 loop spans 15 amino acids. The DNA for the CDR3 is TGCAGTGCCCCCCGGGACAGGGTTTTGAACTATGGCTACACCTTC. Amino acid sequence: CSAPRDRVLNYGYTF.

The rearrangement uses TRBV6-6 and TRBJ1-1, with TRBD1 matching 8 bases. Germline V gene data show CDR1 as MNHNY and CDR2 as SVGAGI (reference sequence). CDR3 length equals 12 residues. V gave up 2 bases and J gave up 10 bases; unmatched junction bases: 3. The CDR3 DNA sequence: TGTGCCAGCAGTTACACTGGACAGGGAGCTTTCTTT. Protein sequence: CASSYTGQGAFF.

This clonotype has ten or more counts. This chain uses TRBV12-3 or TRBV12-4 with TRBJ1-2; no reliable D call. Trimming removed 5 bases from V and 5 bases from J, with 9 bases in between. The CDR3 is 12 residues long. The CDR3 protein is CASSNGLYGYTF. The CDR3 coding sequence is TGTGCCAGCAGTAACGGACTTTATGGCTACACCTTC.

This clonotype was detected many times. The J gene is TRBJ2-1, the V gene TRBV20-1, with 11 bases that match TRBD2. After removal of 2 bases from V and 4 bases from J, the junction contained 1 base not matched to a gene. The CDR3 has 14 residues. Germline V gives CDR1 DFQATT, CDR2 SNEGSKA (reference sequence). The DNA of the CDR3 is TGCAGTGCTAGATCTAGCGGGGGGTACAATGAGCAGTTCTTC. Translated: CSARSSGGYNEQFF.

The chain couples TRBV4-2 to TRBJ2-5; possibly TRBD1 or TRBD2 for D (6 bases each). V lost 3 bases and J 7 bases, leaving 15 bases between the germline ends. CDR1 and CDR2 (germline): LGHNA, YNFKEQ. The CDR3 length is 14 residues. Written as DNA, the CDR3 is TGTGCCAGCAGCCAGATTCTAGAGGGGGGGACCCAGTACTTC. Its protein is CASSQILEGGTQYF.

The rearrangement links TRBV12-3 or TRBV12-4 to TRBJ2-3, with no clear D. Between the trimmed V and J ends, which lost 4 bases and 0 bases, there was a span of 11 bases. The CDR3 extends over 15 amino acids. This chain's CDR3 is CASSYKRTSTDTQYF. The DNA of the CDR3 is TGTGCCAGCAGTTATAAGCGAACTAGCACAGATACGCAGTATTTT.

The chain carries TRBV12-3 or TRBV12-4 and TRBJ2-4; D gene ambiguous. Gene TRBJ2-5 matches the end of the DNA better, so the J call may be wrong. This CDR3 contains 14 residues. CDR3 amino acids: CASRLFESQETQYF. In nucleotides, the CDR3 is TGTGCCAGCAGGTTATTCGAATCACAAGAGACCCAGTACTTC.

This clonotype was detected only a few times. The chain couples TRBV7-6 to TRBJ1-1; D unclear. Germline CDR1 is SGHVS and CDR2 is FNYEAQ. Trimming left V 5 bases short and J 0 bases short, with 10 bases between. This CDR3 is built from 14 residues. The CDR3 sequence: CASSPRNVNTEAFF. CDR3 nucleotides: TGTGCCAGCAGCCCCCGCAACGTGAACACTGAAGCTTTCTTT.

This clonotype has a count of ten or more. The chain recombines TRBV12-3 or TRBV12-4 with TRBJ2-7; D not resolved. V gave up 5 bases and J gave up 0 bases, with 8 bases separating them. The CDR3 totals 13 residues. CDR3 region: CASSTQDSYEQYF. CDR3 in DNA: TGTGCCAGCAGTACCCAGGACTCCTACGAGCAGTACTTC.